A single sample is the source of the 18 T cell receptor beta chains below, sequenced in a study of CD8 T cells in Susac syndrome (dated by TCRdb to between 2019 and 2020). The library was produced with the immunoSEQ multiplex PCR assay. RNA was extracted with the RNeasy kit and about 0.5 to 1 ug was reverse transcribed using random hexamers. The public sequencing data were trimmed at Q25 with fastp and processed into clonotypes with MiXCR by TCRdb, which kept only in-frame beta chains. Each entry is one CDR3 protein sequence, shown with its most common DNA and genes. The sample records approximately 260,000 distinct CDR3 sequences, about 96% of which are singletons. The top ten clones comprise less than 0.11% of the sample. Input material: CD4+ T cells from PBMCs. All receptors come from a human donor with Susac syndrome.

The chain has TRBV9 and TRBJ2-7; 8 bases are a match to TRBD1. J gave up 3 bases and V 4 bases, and 9 bases lay outside the gene matches. Germline-derived CDR1 and CDR2 are SGDLS and YYNGEE. The CDR3 contains 15 residues. CDR3 DNA: TGTGCCAGCAGCCTATCGACAGGGGTGCTCTACGAGCAGTACTTC. This encodes CASSLSTGVLYEQYF.

V gene TRBV29-1 combines with J gene TRBJ2-1; possibly TRBD2 for D (6 bases). The CDR3 runs 14 residues. Trimming shortened V by 6 bases and J by 0 bases, and 12 bases separated the two germline ends. Germline CDR1 SQVTM, CDR2 ANQGSEA. The CDR3 bases are TGCAGCGTCGGTAGCGGTGGCTCCTACAATGAGCAGTTCTTC. This codes for CSVGSGGSYNEQFF.

The chain couples TRBV21-1 to TRBJ2-7; the table's TRBD1 call for D was not verified on the DNA. TRBV21-1 is classified as a pseudogene. CDR3 size: 15 residues. CDR3 loop: CASIENLGGLDEQYF. CDR3 DNA sequence: TGTGCCAGCATCGAGAACCTGGGGGGTCTCGACGAGCAGTACTTC.

V gene TRBV29-1 combines with J gene TRBJ1-2, with a weak D call TRBD1 (5 bases). V was pared by 4 bases and J by 0 bases, with 15 bases between. The length of the CDR3 is 15 residues. Germline lookup yields CDR1 SQVTM and CDR2 ANQGSEA. As DNA, the CDR3 is TGCAGCGTTGTTCAGACGGGGACGGCTAACTATGGCTACACCTTC. Translating it yields CSVVQTGTANYGYTF.

The chain has TRBV30 and TRBJ2-5, with 7 bases aligning to TRBD1. CDR3 length: 13 amino acids. The germline CDR1 and CDR2 sequences are GTSNPN and SVGIG (reference sequence). V lost 2 bases to trimming and J lost 3 bases; unmatched junction nucleotides: 3. Here the CDR3 DNA reads TGTGCCTGGAGTCCCGGGACAGAAGAGACCCAGTACTTC. Protein sequence: CAWSPGTEETQYF.

The V call is TRBV4-1, the J call TRBJ1-2, with unresolved D. Trimming shortened V by 0 bases and J by 7 bases, and 15 bases separated the two germline ends. CDR3 length: 15 residues. Germline loops: CDR1 MGHRA, CDR2 YSYEKL. Here the CDR3 DNA reads TGCGCCAGCAGCCAAGATCCAAGCATCGGGGTTGGCTACACCTTC. Protein: CASSQDPSIGVGYTF.

The J gene is TRBJ2-5, the V gene TRBV4-1; tentatively, D is TRBD2 (6 bases). V lost 2 bases to trimming and J lost 1 base, with 14 bases between them. The CDR3 has 16 amino acids. Germline-derived CDR1 and CDR2 are MGHRA and YSYEKL. The CDR3 sequence: CASSQPTGVPQETQYF. For the CDR3, the DNA is TGCGCCAGCAGCCAACCAACGGGAGTCCCCCAAGAGACCCAGTACTTC.

The rearrangement joins TRBV12-3 or TRBV12-4 to TRBJ1-1; 7 bases match TRBD1. The CDR3 has 14 amino acids. The V gene end was trimmed by 7 bases and the J gene end by 3 bases; junction bases not matched to a gene: 8. The CDR3 is CASNPQGSDTEAFF. The CDR3 DNA follows: TGTGCCAGCAACCCACAGGGGTCCGACACTGAAGCTTTCTTT.

The rearrangement joins TRBV5-1 to TRBJ2-1; 8 nucleotides match TRBD2. V lost 4 bases to trimming and J lost 5 bases; unmatched junction nucleotides: 2. Looked up from germline, CDR1 is SGHRS and CDR2 is YFSETQ. The CDR3 consists of 13 residues. The chain's CDR3 is CASSPGGDNEQFF. CDR3 nucleotide sequence: TGCGCCAGCAGCCCGGGAGGGGACAATGAGCAGTTCTTC.

The chain recombines TRBV20-1 with TRBJ2-5, with D uncertain. The CDR3 totals 12 residues. V lost 1 base to trimming and J lost 2 bases, with 5 bases between them. CDR1 and CDR2 from the germline V gene are DFQATT and SNEGSKA (reference sequence). The CDR3 sequence is CSARGKQETQYF. In DNA, the CDR3 is TGCAGTGCTAGAGGGAAGCAAGAGACCCAGTACTTC.

V and J are TRBV19 and TRBJ2-5, with D perhaps matching TRBD1 or TRBD2 (5 bases each). The V gene lost 1 base and the J gene lost 4 bases, with 13 bases spanning the gap. Per germline, CDR1 LNHDA and CDR2 SQIVND (reference sequence). This CDR3 has 15 residues. The CDR3 nucleotides read TGTGCCAGTAGTATAGTCACCACTGGGGGAGAGACCCAGTACTTC. Encoded protein: CASSIVTTGGETQYF. Based on the CDR3 plus reference TRBV19 and TRBJ2-5, the full variable domain is DGGITQSPKYLFRKEGQNVTLSCEQNLNHDAMYWYRQDPGQGLRLIYYSQIVNDFQKGDIAEGYSVSREKKESFPLTVTSAQKNPTAFYLCASSIVTTGGETQYFGPGTRLLVL.

V gene TRBV20-1 combines with J gene TRBJ1-5, with 9 bases identical to TRBD1. CDR1 and CDR2 from the germline V gene are DFQATT and SNEGSKA (reference sequence). Trimming removed 3 bases from V and 3 bases from J; junction bases left unmatched: 6. The CDR3 sequence is 15 residues long. The CDR3 bases are TGCAGTGCTAGGGTCGGACAGGGGACCAATCAGCCCCAGCATTTT. It encodes CSARVGQGTNQPQHF.

The J gene is TRBJ2-3, the V gene TRBV9; weak D call: TRBD2 (5 bases). CDR3 length equals 15 residues. The V and J ends lost 4 bases and 3 bases respectively, with 15 bases between them. The germline CDR1 and CDR2 sequences are SGDLS and YYNGEE. The CDR3 region is CASSRRERKTDTQYF. Written as DNA, the CDR3 is TGTGCCAGCAGCCGTAGGGAGAGAAAGACAGATACGCAGTATTTT.

The rearrangement joins TRBV3-1 to TRBJ2-1, with D uncertain. Trimming pared 4 bases from V and 5 bases from J, leaving 15 bases between. The CDR3 loop spans 15 amino acids. CDR1 LGHDT and CDR2 YNNKEL come from the germline V gene (reference sequence). This chain's CDR3 is CASSPRLVQNNEQFF. CDR3 DNA: TGTGCCAGCAGCCCTCGTTTAGTCCAAAACAATGAGCAGTTCTTC.

This sequence joins TRBV29-1 and TRBJ2-1; D not resolved. The CDR3 extends over 13 amino acids. V lost 2 bases and J lost 6, with 11 bases in between. In germline, CDR1 is SQVTM, CDR2 ANQGSEA. The CDR3 region is CSVELRWANEQFF. The CDR3 DNA follows: TGCAGCGTTGAATTGAGGTGGGCCAATGAGCAGTTCTTC.

The rearrangement links TRBV20-1 to TRBJ1-5; no clear D. CDR1 and CDR2 (germline): DFQATT, SNEGSKA (reference sequence). The V gene lost 5 bases and the J gene lost 4 bases, with 12 bases spanning the gap. The CDR3 covers 13 residues. The CDR3 reads CSAPGRANQPQHF. CDR3 nucleotides: TGCAGTGCTCCCGGAAGGGCAAATCAGCCCCAGCATTTT.

This clonotype appeared a single time. At one boundary the junction diverges from the germline segment, which might be a read error. The rearrangement links TRBV24-1 to TRBJ2-2; a possible D gene is TRBD2 (5 bases). In germline, CDR1 is KGHDR, CDR2 SFDVKD. This CDR3 region has 15 residues. The DNA of the CDR3 is TGTGCCACCAGTGATCTCCGACCTAGCACCGGCGAGCTGTTTTTT. Translated, it gives CATSDLRPSTGELFF.

Note on this clonotype: Relative to the germline gene, one junction end is altered; a read error may explain this. The chain employs TRBV7-7 and TRBJ2-5, with TRBD1 identical over 7 bases. Germline V CDR1 and CDR2: SSHAT, FNYEAQ (reference sequence). The CDR3 runs 17 residues. The CDR3 sequence is CASSRLDRDPYEETQYF. Written as DNA, the CDR3 is TGTGCTAGCAGCAGACTCGACAGGGATCCTTACGAAGAGACCCAGTACTTC.